This TCR beta chain was sequenced for a study of blood T cell repertoires in COVID-19. Remarks on this clone: An end of the junction differs from the germline gene, which may be a read error.

The table came from immunoSEQ multiplex PCR; TCRdb's copy has only in-frame clones and leaves some out. The sample records about 300,000 clones, 85% being singletons. CDR3 size: 18 residues. Germline loops: CDR1 LNHDA, CDR2 SQIVND (reference sequence). The source material was PBMCs or T cells enriched from blood (not recorded which). The TCR comes from a woman aged 50 to 60 who had recovered from COVID-19. The gene calls are TRBV19 and TRBJ1-3; D is unresolved. The CDR3 sequence: CASSLDGPAGLTGNTIYF. Here the CDR3 DNA reads TGTGCCAGTAGTCTAGATGGCCCAGCGGGGTTAACTGGAAACACCATATATTTT.